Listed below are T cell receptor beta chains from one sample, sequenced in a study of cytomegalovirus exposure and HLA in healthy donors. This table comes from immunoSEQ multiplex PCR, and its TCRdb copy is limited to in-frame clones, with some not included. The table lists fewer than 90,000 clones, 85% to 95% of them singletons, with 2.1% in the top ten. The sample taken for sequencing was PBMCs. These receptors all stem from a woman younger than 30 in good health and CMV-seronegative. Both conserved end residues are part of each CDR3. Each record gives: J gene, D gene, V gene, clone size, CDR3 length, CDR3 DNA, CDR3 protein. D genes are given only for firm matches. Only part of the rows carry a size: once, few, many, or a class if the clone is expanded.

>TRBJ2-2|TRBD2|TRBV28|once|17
TGTGCCAGCAGTTTTGTACTAGCGGGAGAGAACACCGGGGAGCTGTTTTTT
CASSFVLAGENTGELFF
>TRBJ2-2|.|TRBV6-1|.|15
TGTGCCAGCAGTGAGGCCGAGACTAGCACCGGGGAGCTGTTTTTT
CASSEAETSTGELFF
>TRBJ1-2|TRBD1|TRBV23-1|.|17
TGCGCCAGCATTTGGGGAAAGGACAGGTCGCTTTCTTGGGGCTACACCTTC
CASIWGKDRSLSWGYTF
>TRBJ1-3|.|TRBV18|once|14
TGTGCCAGCTCACCATCCCGAGTTGTAAACACCATATATTTT
CASSPSRVVNTIYF
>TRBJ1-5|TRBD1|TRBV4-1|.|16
TGCGCCAGCAGCCAATACGGACAGGGGGGTAATCAGCCCCAGCATTTT
CASSQYGQGGNQPQHF
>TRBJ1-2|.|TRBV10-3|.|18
TGTGCCATCAGTGATCTTGCCGAGTCCGCAGGGACTAACTATGGCTACACCTTC
CAISDLAESAGTNYGYTF
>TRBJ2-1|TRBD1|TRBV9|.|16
TGTGCCAGCAGCGTAAGGTCTGGGACAGCTTACAATGAGCAGTTCTTC
CASSVRSGTAYNEQFF
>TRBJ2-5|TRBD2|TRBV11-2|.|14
TGTGCCAGCGGAGCGGGAGGGGGCAGGGAGACCCAGTACTTC
CASGAGGGRETQYF
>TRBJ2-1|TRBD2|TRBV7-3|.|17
TGTGCCAGCAGCTTAACACCTAGCGGGAACCTCTACAATGAGCAGTTCTTC
CASSLTPSGNLYNEQFF
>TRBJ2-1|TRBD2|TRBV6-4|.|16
TGTGCCAGCAGTGTCTCTAGCGGGCCCCCCTACAATGAGCAGTTCTTC
CASSVSSGPPYNEQFF
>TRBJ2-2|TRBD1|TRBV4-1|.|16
TGCGCCAGCAGCAGAGACCGGGACAGGGGCACCGGGGAGCTGTTTTTT
CASSRDRDRGTGELFF
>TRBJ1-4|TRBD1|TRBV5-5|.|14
TGTGCCAGCACCAGGGGGGATCTAGATGAAAAACTGTTTTTT
CASTRGDLDEKLFF
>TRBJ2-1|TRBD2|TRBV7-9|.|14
TGTGCCAGCAGCTTAGCGCGGGGGAACAATGAGCAGTTCTTC
CASSLARGNNEQFF
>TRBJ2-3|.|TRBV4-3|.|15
TGCGCCAGCAGCCAAGGCGGTTTTAGCACAGATACGCAGTATTTT
CASSQGGFSTDTQYF
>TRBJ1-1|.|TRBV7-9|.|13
TGTGCCAGCAGTCTAACGCCTCAGGGTGAAGCTTTCTTT
CASSLTPQGEAFF
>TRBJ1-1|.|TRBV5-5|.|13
TGTGCCAGCAGCTTGGTGGCCTCCACTGAAGCTTTCTTT
CASSLVASTEAFF
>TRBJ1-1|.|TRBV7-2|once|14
TGTGCCAGCAGTTCTTCCGGGACAAACACTGAAGCTTTCTTT
CASSSSGTNTEAFF
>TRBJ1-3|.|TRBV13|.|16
TGTGCCAGCAGCCGCCTCCAGGGGAACTCTGGAAACACCATATATTTT
CASSRLQGNSGNTIYF
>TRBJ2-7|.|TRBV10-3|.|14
TGTGCCATCAGTTTTGGACACCCGACCTACGAGCAGTACTTC
CAISFGHPTYEQYF
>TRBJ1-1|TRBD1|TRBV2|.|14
TGTGCCAGCAGTGGGACAGGGGTGAACACTGAAGCTTTCTTT
CASSGTGVNTEAFF
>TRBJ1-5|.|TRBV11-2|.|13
TGTGCCAGCAGCAGGGGGGGGGATCAGCCCCAGCATTTT
CASSRGGDQPQHF
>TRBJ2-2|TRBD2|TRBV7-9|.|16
TGTGCCAGCAGCACTTCTAGAACTGCGGGGGCCGGGGAGCTGTTTTTT
CASSTSRTAGAGELFF
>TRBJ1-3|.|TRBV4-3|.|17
TGCGCCAGCAGCCAAGTTACAGTGAAGAGCTCTGGAAACACCATATATTTT
CASSQVTVKSSGNTIYF
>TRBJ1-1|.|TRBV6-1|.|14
TGTGCCAGCAGTGAACAGGGGATTTACACTGAAGCTTTCTTT
CASSEQGIYTEAFF
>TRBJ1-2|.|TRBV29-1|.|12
TGCAGCGTTGGGAGCAGCTTGGGTGGCTACACCTTC
CSVGSSLGGYTF
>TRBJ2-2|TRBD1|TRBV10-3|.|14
TGTGCCACCGTGGGACAGGGGCTCACCGGGGAGCTGTTTTTT
CATVGQGLTGELFF
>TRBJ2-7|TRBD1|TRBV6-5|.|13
TGTGCCAGCAGTCAGACAGGGTTCCACGAGCAGTACTTC
CASSQTGFHEQYF
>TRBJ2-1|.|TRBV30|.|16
TGTGCCTGGAGCGCACCGACCGGAGGGAGACGGGATGAGCAGTTCTTC
CAWSAPTGGRRDEQFF